These T cell receptor beta chains were read from a single sample in a study of identifying expanded T cells in peripheral blood. Measured with immunoSEQ multiplex PCR; TCRdb has only the in-frame clones, and not every one. Here the sample spans 55,000 to 80,000 clones, about 83% being singletons. Sequencing input: blood. These receptors all come from a person aged 18-69 years in good health. Both conserved end residues are part of each CDR3.

cdr3_aa: CASSLGQEAFF
v_call: TRBV7-9
j_call: TRBJ1-1

cdr3_aa: CASSLGSGLAGGHQYF
v_call: TRBV5-4
j_call: TRBJ2-5

cdr3_aa: CAIPIGTEGNTIYF
v_call: TRBV27
j_call: TRBJ1-3

cdr3_aa: CASSLAGSGNTIYF
v_call: TRBV5-1
j_call: TRBJ1-3

cdr3_aa: CASSSRGRGEAFF
v_call: TRBV27
j_call: TRBJ1-1

cdr3_aa: CAISDKKSLPREETQYF
v_call: TRBV10-3
j_call: TRBJ2-5

cdr3_aa: CAWSRWGRGTEAFF
v_call: TRBV30
j_call: TRBJ1-1

cdr3_aa: CASSPGQGGYGYTF
v_call: TRBV5-4
j_call: TRBJ1-2

cdr3_aa: CASSLGDRDHEQYF
v_call: TRBV5-6
j_call: NA

cdr3_aa: CASSLDPQGSLFF
v_call: TRBV7-9
j_call: TRBJ1-4

cdr3_aa: CASGLHLWDGYTF
v_call: TRBV12-5
j_call: TRBJ1-2

cdr3_aa: CASSVPSGARSYNEQFF
v_call: TRBV2
j_call: TRBJ2-1

cdr3_aa: CASQRQGLNQPQHF
v_call: TRBV19
j_call: TRBJ1-5

cdr3_aa: CASSRTGREQPQHF
v_call: TRBV28
j_call: TRBJ1-5

cdr3_aa: CASSLASNIQYF
v_call: TRBV5-6
j_call: TRBJ2-4

cdr3_aa: CASSSGPQYQETQYF
v_call: TRBV5-1
j_call: TRBJ2-5

cdr3_aa: CASNQGAKSYDEQFF
v_call: TRBV9
j_call: TRBJ2-1

cdr3_aa: CASSPGLAGVADTQYF
v_call: TRBV13
j_call: TRBJ2-3

cdr3_aa: CASSRNGGANEKLFF
v_call: TRBV6-5
j_call: TRBJ1-4

cdr3_aa: CASSQDLGGTWTDIQYF
v_call: TRBV4-3
j_call: TRBJ2-4

cdr3_aa: CASSVGTLLDRSYNSPLHF
v_call: TRBV2
j_call: TRBJ1-6

cdr3_aa: CASSDRGSNIQYF
v_call: TRBV5-4
j_call: TRBJ2-4

cdr3_aa: CASSMSPSNYGYTF
v_call: TRBV19
j_call: TRBJ1-2